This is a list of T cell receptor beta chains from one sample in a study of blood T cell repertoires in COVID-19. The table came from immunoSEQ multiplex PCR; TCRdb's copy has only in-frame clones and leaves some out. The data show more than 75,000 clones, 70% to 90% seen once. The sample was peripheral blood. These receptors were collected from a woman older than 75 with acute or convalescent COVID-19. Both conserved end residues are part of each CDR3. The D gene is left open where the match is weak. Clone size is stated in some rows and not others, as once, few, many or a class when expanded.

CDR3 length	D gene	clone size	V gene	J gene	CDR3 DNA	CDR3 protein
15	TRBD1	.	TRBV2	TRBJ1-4	TGTGCCAGCAGTGAATTTGCGGGACAGTTCGAAAAACTGTTTTTT	CASSEFAGQFEKLFF
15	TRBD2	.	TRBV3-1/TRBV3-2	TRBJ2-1	TGTGCCAGCAGCCAATCGCGAGCGGGAGGGGGTGAGCAGTTCTTC	CASSQSRAGGGEQFF
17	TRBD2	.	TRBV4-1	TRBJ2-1	TGCGCCAGCAGCCAACGGACTAGCGGGGGAGTATACAATGAGCAGTTCTTC	CASSQRTSGGVYNEQFF
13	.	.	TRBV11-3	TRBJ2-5	TGTGCCAGCAGCTTAGAGAGTAACCGAAAACAGTACTTC	CASSLESNRKQYF
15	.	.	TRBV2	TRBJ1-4	TGTGCCAGCAGTGATATACAGGGCTTTAATGAAAAACTGTTTTTT	CASSDIQGFNEKLFF
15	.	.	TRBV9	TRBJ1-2	TGTGCCAGCAGCGTAGGTTACGCGGGGCCCTATGGCTACACCTTC	CASSVGYAGPYGYTF
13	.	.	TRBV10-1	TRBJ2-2	TGCGCCAGCAGTGAGTCAGGGGCCGGGGAGCTGTTTTTT	CASSESGAGELFF
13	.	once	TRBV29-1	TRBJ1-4	TGCAGCGTCCAAGTGGTAGCTAATGAAAAACTGTTTTTT	CSVQVVANEKLFF
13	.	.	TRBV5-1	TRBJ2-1	TGCGCCAGCAGCTCCATAACTCACAATGAGCAGTTCTTC	CASSSITHNEQFF
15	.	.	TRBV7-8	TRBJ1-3	TGTGCCAGCAGCCCGGAGAGAAGCTCTGGAAACACCATATATTTT	CASSPERSSGNTIYF
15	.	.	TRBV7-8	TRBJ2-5	TGTGCCAGCAGCTTAGGAGGCGGGGAAGGGGAGACCCAGTACTTC	CASSLGGGEGETQYF
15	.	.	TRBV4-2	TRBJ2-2	TGTGCCAGCAGCCAAGAGAGCATGAACACCGGGGAGCTGTTTTTT	CASSQESMNTGELFF
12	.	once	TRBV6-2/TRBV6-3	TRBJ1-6	TGTGCCAGCAGTTACCCAAATTCACCCCTCCACTTT	CASSYPNSPLHF
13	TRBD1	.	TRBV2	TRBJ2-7	TGTGCCAGCAGGGGGGACAGGACCTACGAGCAGTACTTC	CASRGDRTYEQYF
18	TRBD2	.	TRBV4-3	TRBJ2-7	TGCGCCAGCAGCCAAGAGGGGGCTAGCGGGGGGTTTTGTATATGGCAGTACTTC	CASSQEGASGGFCIWQYF
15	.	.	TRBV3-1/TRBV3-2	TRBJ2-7	TGTGCCAGCAGCCATCCACAGGGACACTCCTACGAGCAGTACTTC	CASSHPQGHSYEQYF
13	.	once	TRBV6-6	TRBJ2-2	TGTGCCACCGCGGGGGCCAACACCGGGGAGCTGTTTTTT	CATAGANTGELFF